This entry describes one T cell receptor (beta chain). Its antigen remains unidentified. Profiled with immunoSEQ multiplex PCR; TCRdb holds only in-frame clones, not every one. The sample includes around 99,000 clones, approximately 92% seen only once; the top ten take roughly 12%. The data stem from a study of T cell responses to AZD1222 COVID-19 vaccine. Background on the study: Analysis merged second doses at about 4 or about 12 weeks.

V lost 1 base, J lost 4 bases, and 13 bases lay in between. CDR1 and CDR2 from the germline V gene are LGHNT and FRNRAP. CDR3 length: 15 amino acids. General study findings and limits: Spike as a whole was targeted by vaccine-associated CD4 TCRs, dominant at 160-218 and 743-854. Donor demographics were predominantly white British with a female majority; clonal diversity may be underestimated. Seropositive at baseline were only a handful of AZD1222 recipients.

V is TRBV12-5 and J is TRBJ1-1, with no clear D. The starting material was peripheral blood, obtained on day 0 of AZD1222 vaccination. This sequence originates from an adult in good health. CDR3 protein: CASGLAPGPPTEAFF. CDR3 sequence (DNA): TGTGCTAGTGGTTTGGCTCCAGGCCCACCCACTGAAGCTTTCTTT.